This TCR beta chain was documented in a study of blood T cell repertoires in COVID-19. This table comes from immunoSEQ multiplex PCR, and its TCRdb copy is limited to in-frame clones, with some not included. Of approximately 30,000 clones listed, about 83% are singletons. Trimming cost V 2 bases and J 6 bases, with 8 bases left between them. CDR3 length: 13 amino acids. Looked up from germline, CDR1 is MGHDK and CDR2 is SYGVNS. V usage is TRBV25-1 and J usage is TRBJ1-5; D gene unclear. This sequence was found in a human donor in a cohort sampled during active COVID-19. Input material: peripheral blood. As DNA, the CDR3 is TGTGCCAGCAGTGAAAATGAGGGTCAGCCCCAGCATTTT. It translates to CASSENEGQPQHF.